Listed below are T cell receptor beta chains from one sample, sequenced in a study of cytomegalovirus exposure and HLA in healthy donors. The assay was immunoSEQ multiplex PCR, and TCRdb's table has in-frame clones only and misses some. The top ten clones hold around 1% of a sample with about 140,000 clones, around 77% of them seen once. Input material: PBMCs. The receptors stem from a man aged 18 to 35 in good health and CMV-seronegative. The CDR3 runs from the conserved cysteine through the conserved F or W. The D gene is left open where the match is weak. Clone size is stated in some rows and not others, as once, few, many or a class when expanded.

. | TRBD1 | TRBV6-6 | CASSYSKGATQYF
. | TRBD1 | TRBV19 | CASSNTGGQKTQYF
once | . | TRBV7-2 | CASSLVGGTSSSYEQYF
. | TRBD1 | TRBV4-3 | CASSQGGQGDYNEQFF
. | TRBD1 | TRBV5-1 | CASSFTTGNLNTIYF
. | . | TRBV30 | CAWGGILAAGNTIYF
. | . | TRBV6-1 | CASSEDSINQPQHF
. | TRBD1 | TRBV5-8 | CASSLLGQGVGEQFF
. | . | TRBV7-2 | CASSRKLTDSSYNEQFF
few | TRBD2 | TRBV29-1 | CSGILWGGQETQYF
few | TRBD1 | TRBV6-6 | CASSSRGTGKDNEQFF
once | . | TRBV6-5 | CASRRGGTGELFF
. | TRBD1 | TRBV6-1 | CATTFGTGANTIYF
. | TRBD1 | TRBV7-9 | CASSLTRTGFYEQYF
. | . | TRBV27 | CASSSGPGDEQFF
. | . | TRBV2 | CASGESSYSSPLHF
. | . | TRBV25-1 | CASSEAGGGTEAFF
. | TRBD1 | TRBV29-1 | CSVLGKFPTGKTEAFF
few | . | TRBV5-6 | CASSYTGGFVTEAFF
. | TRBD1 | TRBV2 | CASRTGVSGANVLTF
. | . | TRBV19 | CASSLEGGPLGDYGYTF
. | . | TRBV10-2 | CASSETGVTEAFF
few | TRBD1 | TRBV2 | CASRRTGMNTEAFF
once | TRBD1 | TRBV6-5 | CASSYFGTVGNSPLHF
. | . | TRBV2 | CASSDEMGGIYGYTF
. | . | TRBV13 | CASSSSSTGPNTEAFF
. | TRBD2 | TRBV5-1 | CASSLEGLDVETQYF
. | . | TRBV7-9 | CSSSTVPGNEQFF
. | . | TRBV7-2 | CASSTYSSNQPQHF